This T cell receptor (beta chain) was observed in a study of a mutant IDH1 vaccine in newly diagnosed glioma. The overall study: Therapy received beforehand was radiotherapy, temozolomide, or both, with most patients given both.

The time point here: week 35, safety follow-up. With topical imiquimod, each dose of the vaccine consisted of 300 ug of mutant IDH1 20-mer peptide. All eight of the vaccinations patients received fell in weeks 1, 3, 5, 7, 11, 15, 19 and 23. New astrocytomas of WHO grade 3 or 4 that were IDH1-mutant and ATRX-lost were found in the donors. The assay was immunoSEQ multiplex PCR, and TCRdb's table has in-frame clones only and misses some. The repertoire consists of over 65,000 clones, with 84% occurring once and the leading ten covering approximately 12%. Broader study findings: Alterations occurring in top peripheral T cell clonotypes seemed unrelated to pseudoprogression.

A word on this clone: No antigen is known for it.

Germline CDR1 is MNHEY and CDR2 is SVGAGI. The CDR3 loop spans 16 amino acids. J lost 0 bases, V lost 2 bases, and 4 bases had no gene match. This specimen was PBMCs, taken from a glioma patient whose treatment included an IDH1 peptide vaccine. The clonotype comes from a man between 18 and 35 years old with glioma. The chain couples TRBV6-5 to TRBJ2-1, with 7 bases matching TRBD2. CDR3 amino acids: CASSYNSGSSYNEQFF. The CDR3 DNA follows: TGTGCCAGCAGTTACAATAGCGGGTCCTCCTACAATGAGCAGTTCTTC.